Listed here are 28 T cell receptor beta chains from one sample, sequenced in a study of technical replicates of blood from a handful of donors. Profiling relied on immunoSEQ multiplex PCR, and the TCRdb table lists in-frame clones only, not all of them. Of tens of thousands of clones detected, less than 99% appear once; the ten largest clones hold approximately 0.2%. The sequencing sample was made of T cells isolated from PBMCs. The receptors originated from a human donor in good health.

The J gene is TRBJ1-5, the V gene TRBV6-1; possibly TRBD1 for D (5 bases). This CDR3 has 13 amino acids. V was pared by 6 bases and J by 4 bases, with 10 bases between. Germline loops: CDR1 MNHNS, CDR2 SASEGT. The CDR3 loop reads CASSVDRNQPQHF. The CDR3 DNA follows: TGTGCCAGCAGCGTCGACAGAAATCAGCCCCAGCATTTT.

The V gene is TRBV2, the J gene TRBJ2-5, with D unresolved. The CDR3 has 13 amino acids. Germline V lookup: CDR1 SNHLY, CDR2 FYNNEI. V lost 8 bases and J lost 0, with 10 bases in between. CDR3 sequence reads: CASGTQYQETQYF. In DNA form, the CDR3 reads TGTGCCAGCGGTACACAGTACCAAGAGACCCAGTACTTC.

This chain links TRBV27 with TRBJ2-3; 8 bases match TRBD2. Trimming removed 3 bases from V and 6 bases from J; junction bases left unmatched: 5. The germline CDR1 and CDR2 sequences are MNHEY and SMNVEV (reference sequence). The length of the CDR3 is 14 residues. The chain's CDR3 is CASSLLTSADTQYF. The DNA for the CDR3 is TGTGCCAGCAGTTTGCTGACTAGCGCGGATACGCAGTATTTT.

V gene TRBV6-5 combines with J gene TRBJ2-7; D gene ambiguous. The V and J ends lost 8 bases and 6 bases respectively, with 11 bases between them. The germline V gene encodes CDR1 MNHEY and CDR2 SVGAGI. The CDR3 has 11 amino acids. CDR3 sequence reads: CASFLSGEQYF. Here the CDR3 DNA reads TGTGCCAGCTTTTTATCCGGCGAGCAGTACTTC.

The rearrangement joins TRBV10-2 to TRBJ2-5, with 14 bases identical to TRBD2. Trimming at V came to 6 bases and at J to 1 base, leaving 4 bases not matched to a gene. Per germline, CDR1 WSHSY and CDR2 SAAADI. The length of the CDR3 is 16 residues. CDR3 amino acids: CASRGTSGRTQETQYF. The CDR3 DNA follows: TGCGCCAGCAGGGGGACTAGCGGGAGAACCCAAGAGACCCAGTACTTC.

The chain uses TRBV27 and TRBJ1-1; tentatively, D is TRBD1 (5 bases). The V gene's germline CDR1 is MNHEY and CDR2 SMNVEV (reference sequence). The CDR3 has 16 residues. V lost 5 bases and J lost 3, with 19 bases in between. In DNA form, the CDR3 reads TGTGCCAGCAGTCCCCTCCAGGGACTTGAGGACACTGAAGCTTTCTTT. Residues: CASSPLQGLEDTEAFF.

The V gene is TRBV30, the J gene TRBJ1-4, with 7 bases that match TRBD1. V trimming: 4 bases; J trimming: 4 bases; junction bases outside the gene matches: 9. The CDR3 length is 15 residues. CDR1 is GTSNPN, CDR2 SVGIG, per germline (reference sequence). The CDR3: CAWTLRGQLNEKLFF. The CDR3 DNA follows: TGTGCCTGGACCCTCCGGGGACAGCTTAATGAAAAACTGTTTTTT. The variable domain in full, completed from reference TRBV30 and TRBJ1-4, reads SQTIHQWPATLVQPVGSPLSLECTVEGTSNPNLYWYRQAAGRGLQLLFYSVGIGQISSEVPQNLSASRPQDRQFILSSKKLLLSDSGFYLCAWTLRGQLNEKLFFGSGTQLSVL.

V and J are TRBV7-3 and TRBJ2-1; 12 bases line up with TRBD2. With 3 bases clipped from V and 4 bases from J, the junction kept 4 bases outside the gene matches. CDR1 is SGHTA, CDR2 FQGTGA, per germline. This CDR3 spans 16 amino acids. The CDR3, as DNA: TGTGCCAGCAGCTTTCTCACTAGCGGGAGGTACAATGAGCAGTTCTTC. The encoded protein is CASSFLTSGRYNEQFF.

The V gene is TRBV5-1, the J gene TRBJ2-7; a weak D match, TRBD1 (5 bases). CDR1 and CDR2 from the germline V gene are SGHRS and YFSETQ. The CDR3 extends over 14 amino acids. Trimming removed 0 bases from V and 0 bases from J, with 7 bases in between. The DNA for the CDR3 is TGCGCCAGCAGCTTGGGGCAGGGCTCCTACGAGCAGTACTTC. Its translation is CASSLGQGSYEQYF.

V usage is TRBV6-6 and J usage is TRBJ1-1, with 11 positions matching TRBD1. The germline gives CDR1 MNHNY, CDR2 SVGAGI (reference sequence). This CDR3 comprises 16 residues. J gave up 1 base and V 5 bases, and 6 bases lay outside the gene matches. The CDR3 is CASSAGQGAGNTEAFF. CDR3 bases: TGTGCCAGCAGTGCAGGACAGGGGGCCGGGAACACTGAAGCTTTCTTT.

The chain uses TRBV4-1 and TRBJ2-3; a possible D gene is TRBD2 (6 bases). Germline V gene lookup returns CDR1 MGHRA and CDR2 YSYEKL. Trimming took 1 base from V and 0 from J, leaving 11 bases between them. The CDR3 loop spans 16 amino acids. CDR3 DNA: TGCGCCAGCAGCCAAGTCTGGGCGGGAAGCACAGATACGCAGTATTTT. Translating it yields CASSQVWAGSTDTQYF.

The V gene is TRBV6-5, the J gene TRBJ2-7; possibly TRBD2 for D (5 bases). Trimming stripped 0 bases from V and 6 bases from J, with 15 bases between. CDR1 and CDR2 (germline): MNHEY, SVGAGI. There are 15 residues in the CDR3. CDR3 coding DNA: TGTGCCAGCAGTTACTCGATCGGGGTTGGGAGCGAGCAGTACTTC. Its protein is CASSYSIGVGSEQYF.

This clone was observed a single time. This chain joins TRBV30 and TRBJ2-7; 7 bases are shared with TRBD1. Germline CDR1 is GTSNPN and CDR2 is SVGIG (reference sequence). Trimming cost V 1 base and J 2 bases; bases outside gene matches: 8. The CDR3 runs to 15 residues. The CDR3 loop reads CAWSGKQGKAYEQYF. For the CDR3, the DNA is TGTGCCTGGAGTGGTAAACAGGGGAAAGCCTACGAGCAGTACTTC. Using reference TRBV30 and TRBJ2-7 for the parts outside the CDR3, the full variable domain is SQTIHQWPATLVQPVGSPLSLECTVEGTSNPNLYWYRQAAGRGLQLLFYSVGIGQISSEVPQNLSASRPQDRQFILSSKKLLLSDSGFYLCAWSGKQGKAYEQYFGPGTRLTVT.

The CDR3 sequence is CSAPQNEKLFF. CDR3 nucleotides: TGCAGCGCCCCCCAAAATGAAAAACTGTTTTTT. This chain joins TRBV29-1 and TRBJ1-4; no definite D call. The CDR3 has 11 residues. The germline V gene encodes CDR1 SQVTM and CDR2 ANQGSEA. The V and J ends lost 7 bases and 5 bases respectively, with 8 bases between them.

This chain connects TRBV19 to TRBJ2-2, with TRBD2 matching over 10 bases. This CDR3 is 17 amino acids long. The junction had 14 bases not matched to a gene; V was cut back by 5 bases and J by 8 bases. Germline CDR1 reads LNHDA; CDR2 reads SQIVND (reference sequence). This chain's CDR3 is CASSPNKLAGVTGELFF. The CDR3 DNA reads as TGTGCCAGTAGTCCTAACAAGCTAGCGGGAGTAACAGGGGAGCTGTTTTTT.

The chain links TRBV30 to TRBJ2-7; a weak D match, TRBD1 (5 bases). The germline gives CDR1 GTSNPN, CDR2 SVGIG (reference sequence). Trimming removed 6 bases at V and 10 bases at J, with 19 bases between. This CDR3 comprises 12 residues. CDR3 DNA: TGTGCCTGCGCCGAAGCTCTGGACACCCAGTACTTC. Amino acids: CACAEALDTQYF.

The gene calls are TRBV6-1 and TRBJ1-2; D possibly corresponds to TRBD1 (5 bases). The V gene's germline CDR1 is MNHNS and CDR2 SASEGT. The V end was cut by 3 bases, the J end by 8 bases, with 13 bases between. The CDR3 sequence is 13 residues long. The CDR3, as DNA: TGTGCCAGCAGTGACTGGCAGGGAAGAGGCTACACCTTC. Protein: CASSDWQGRGYTF.

The V call is TRBV9, the J call TRBJ2-3; 10 bases are a match to TRBD1. Losses at the gene ends were 3 bases for V and 3 bases for J; bases not matched to a gene: 19. The CDR3 runs 20 residues. CDR1 SGDLS and CDR2 YYNGEE come from the germline V gene. The CDR3 spells CASSATRDRGSRDATDTQYF. CDR3 nucleotides: TGTGCCAGCAGCGCGACCCGGGACAGGGGTTCCCGGGACGCTACAGATACGCAGTATTTT.

The chain has TRBV28 and TRBJ2-2, with 9 nucleotides matching TRBD1. Trimming cost V 5 bases and J 4 bases; bases outside gene matches: 5. Germline CDR1 is MDHEN and CDR2 is SYDVKM. The CDR3 is 15 amino acids. The CDR3 sequence is CASSTGQGATGELFF. CDR3 coding DNA: TGTGCCAGCAGTACGGGACAGGGAGCCACCGGGGAGCTGTTTTTT.

CDR3 sequence (DNA): TGTGCCAGCACCTTACACAGGGGTGCGGGCGAGCAGTACTTC. This gives the protein CASTLHRGAGEQYF. The chain combines TRBV27 with TRBJ2-7, with 7 bases identical to TRBD1. With V trimmed by 7 bases and J by 6 bases, 12 bases remained unmatched. CDR1 MNHEY and CDR2 SMNVEV come from the germline V gene (reference sequence). The CDR3 is 14 amino acids.

The rearrangement uses TRBV10-3 and TRBJ2-3; D is possibly TRBD1 (5 bases). Between the trimmed V and J ends, which lost 9 bases and 1 base, there was a span of 11 bases. From germline, CDR1 is ENHRY and CDR2 SYGVKD. The CDR3 sequence is 13 residues long. The CDR3 DNA reads as TGTGCCATTGCCGACAGAGGCACAGATACGCAGTATTTT. It yields the protein CAIADRGTDTQYF.

V usage is TRBV27 and J usage is TRBJ1-2, with no clear D. CDR3 length equals 14 residues. V shed 5 bases and J shed 0 bases, with 10 bases lying between them. Germline V CDR1 and CDR2: MNHEY, SMNVEV (reference sequence). The CDR3 spells CASSEGQANYGYTF. Written as DNA, the CDR3 is TGTGCCAGCAGTGAGGGCCAAGCTAACTATGGCTACACCTTC.

This clone has just one count. CDR3 bases: TGTGCCAGCAGCTTTACAGGGGGCTTGAGCAATCAGCCCCAGCATTTT. Translation: CASSFTGGLSNQPQHF. The chain recombines TRBV5-6 with TRBJ1-5, with 9 bases that match TRBD1. In germline, CDR1 is SGHDT, CDR2 YYEEEE. The CDR3 is 16 residues long. V dropped 2 bases and J dropped 1; count of bases not matched to a gene: 4. Using reference TRBV5-6 and TRBJ1-5 for the parts outside the CDR3, the full variable domain is DAGVTQSPTHLIKTRGQQVTLRCSPKSGHDTVSWYQQALGQGPQFIFQYYEEEERQRGNFPDRFSGHQFPNYSSELNVNALLLGDSALYLCASSFTGGLSNQPQHFGDGTRLSIL.

This rearrangement joins TRBV10-1 to TRBJ2-3, with D unresolved. V lost 0 bases, J lost 2 bases, and 12 bases lay in between. The CDR3 is 16 residues long. Germline assignment: CDR1 WNHNN and CDR2 SYGVQD (reference sequence). The CDR3 sequence: CASSESFFEVTDTQYF. CDR3 nucleotides: TGCGCCAGCAGTGAGTCGTTTTTTGAGGTCACAGATACGCAGTATTTT.

J is TRBJ2-7 and V is TRBV6-5; possibly TRBD1 for D (5 bases). Germline V gene sequence: CDR1 MNHEY, CDR2 SVGAGI. The CDR3 covers 14 residues. V was shortened by 4 bases and J by 0 bases, with 10 bases between the two germline ends. CDR3 coding DNA: TGTGCCAGCAGTTTCGGAGACAGCTCCTACGAGCAGTACTTC. This gives the protein CASSFGDSSYEQYF.

V gene TRBV27 combines with J gene TRBJ1-2; D is possibly TRBD1 (5 bases). The CDR3 is 14 amino acids. CDR1 MNHEY and CDR2 SMNVEV come from the germline V gene (reference sequence). V was shortened by 1 base and J by 1 base, with 7 bases between the two germline ends. The CDR3 protein is CASSLLDSNYGYTF. The CDR3 nucleotides are TGTGCCAGCAGTTTATTAGACAGTAACTATGGCTACACCTTC.

This chain uses TRBV4-3 with TRBJ2-2, with D perhaps TRBD2 (5 bases). CDR1 is LGHNA and CDR2 is YSLEER in the germline V gene. V lost 1 base and J lost 4, with 10 bases in between. This CDR3 spans 15 amino acids. The CDR3 sequence is CASSQAGLGTGELFF. The CDR3 region has the DNA TGCGCCAGCAGCCAAGCGGGATTAGGCACCGGGGAGCTGTTTTTT.

The chain employs TRBV2 and TRBJ2-1; TRBD2 is a possible D gene (6 bases). V was clipped by 5 bases and J by 9 bases, with 11 bases between them. CDR1 and CDR2 from the germline V gene are SNHLY and FYNNEI. The CDR3 runs 12 residues. CDR3 sequence reads: CASSLIAAEQFF. CDR3 bases: TGTGCCAGCAGTCTTATAGCGGCTGAGCAGTTCTTC.